Below are 26 T cell receptor beta chains sequenced from a single sample in a study of OX40 agonist ivuxolimab in advanced cancers. TCRdb keeps only in-frame clones here, not all; method: immunoSEQ multiplex PCR. The sample yields 100,000 or so clones, 80% to 90% seen once. This sample comprised CD4+ or CD8+ T cells sorted from blood, obtained in a trial of the OX40 agonist ivuxolimab. The origin of the receptors is an adult with an advanced solid tumor such as melanoma, head and neck, liver or kidney cancer.

This clone appeared a single time. V usage is TRBV5-1 and J usage is TRBJ1-1; possible D gene TRBD1, 6 bases. The ends were cut back, 4 bases at V and 5 bases at J, with 18 bases in the middle. CDR3 length: 15 amino acids. Germline V lookup: CDR1 SGHRS, CDR2 YFSETQ. In DNA, the CDR3 is TGCGCCAGCAGCGAAACAGGGATGGGATGGACTGAAGCTTTCTTT. Residues: CASSETGMGWTEAFF.

The chain links TRBV7-9 to TRBJ1-2; no firm D call. This CDR3 region has 17 residues. The V gene lost 4 bases and the J gene lost 0 bases, with 18 bases spanning the gap. CDR1 is SEHNR, CDR2 FQNEAQ, per germline (reference sequence). CDR3 in amino acids: CASSSDPSLRANYGYTF. The CDR3 nucleotides are TGTGCCAGCAGCTCCGACCCCAGCCTACGAGCTAACTATGGCTACACCTTC.

The chain joins TRBV6-5 to TRBJ2-7; the D gene is possibly TRBD1 (5 bases). Germline V gene lookup returns CDR1 MNHEY and CDR2 SVGAGI. The V end lost 0 bases, the J end lost 7 bases, and 16 bases lay between the germline ends. CDR3 length: 15 residues. The CDR3 bases are TGTGCCAGCAGTTACTCCATCAGGGTTCCCGGGGAGCAGTACTTC. It is translated as CASSYSIRVPGEQYF.

V gene TRBV30 combines with J gene TRBJ1-5; D is unclear. This CDR3 region has 12 residues. Trimming removed 0 bases at V and 9 bases at J, with 9 bases between. Germline CDR1 and CDR2: GTSNPN and SVGIG (reference sequence). The CDR3 sequence: CAWSVGGRPQHF. The CDR3 region has the DNA TGTGCCTGGAGTGTCGGCGGGCGGCCCCAGCATTTT.

The chain links TRBV4-3 to TRBJ1-2; 7 bases align to TRBD1. CDR1 is LGHNA and CDR2 is YSLEER in the germline V gene. CDR3 length: 16 amino acids. V was clipped by 4 bases and J by 0 bases; unmatched bases: 8. The CDR3 loop is CASSPTTGFANYGYTF. The CDR3 DNA follows: TGCGCCAGCAGCCCAACGACAGGGTTCGCTAACTATGGCTACACCTTC.

The chain has TRBV27 and TRBJ2-1, with 7 bases aligning to TRBD2. After removal of 4 bases from V and 7 bases from J, the junction contained 7 bases not matched to a gene. CDR1 and CDR2 from the germline V gene are MNHEY and SMNVEV (reference sequence). The CDR3 is 14 amino acids. The CDR3 DNA reads TGTGCCAGCAGTTCTGGACTAGTTGGAAATGAGCAGTTCTTC. Amino acids: CASSSGLVGNEQFF.

V is TRBV6-5 and J is TRBJ2-5; TRBD2 agrees at 9 bases. V was pared by 4 bases and J by 5 bases, with 11 bases of the junction left unmatched. Germline-derived CDR1 and CDR2 are MNHEY and SVGAGI. The CDR3 covers 16 residues. This CDR3 reads CASSSPWRGGKETQYF. The CDR3 DNA sequence: TGTGCCAGCAGTTCCCCTTGGCGGGGGGGCAAGGAGACCCAGTACTTC.

V is TRBV13 and J is TRBJ1-2; D unresolved. The CDR3 consists of 13 residues. V was pared by 5 bases and J by 6 bases, with 13 bases between. Germline V gene lookup returns CDR1 PRHDT and CDR2 FYEKMQ (reference sequence). The CDR3 bases are TGTGCCAGCAGCCCCCTCACCGGGGATGGCTACACCTTC. Protein: CASSPLTGDGYTF.

The V gene is TRBV5-1, the J gene TRBJ2-7; possible D gene TRBD1, 7 bases. Germline V gene sequence: CDR1 SGHRS, CDR2 YFSETQ. This CDR3 comprises 16 residues. Trimming took off 6 bases at V and 0 bases at J, with 19 bases between the two ends. CDR3 region: CASILGAGTASYEQYF. CDR3 nucleotide sequence: TGCGCCAGCATCCTGGGGGCGGGGACAGCCTCCTACGAGCAGTACTTC.

The chain is built from TRBV6-1 and TRBJ2-5; D uncertain. The ends were cut back, 0 bases at V and 2 bases at J, with 7 bases in the middle. CDR3 size: 14 residues. Germline values: CDR1 MNHNS, CDR2 SASEGT. The CDR3 coding sequence is TGTGCCAGCAGTGAAGCCGCGTTTCAAGAGACCCAGTACTTC. Translated: CASSEAAFQETQYF.

The chain combines TRBV30 with TRBJ2-2; TRBD2 matches at 7 bases. The CDR3 is 18 residues long. The trim removed 5 bases at V and 0 bases at J, leaving 15 bases unmatched. The germline V gene encodes CDR1 GTSNPN and CDR2 SVGIG (reference sequence). This CDR3 reads CAWSRLPFSGSNTGELFF. The CDR3 DNA reads as TGTGCCTGGTCTCGCCTCCCTTTTAGCGGGTCGAACACCGGGGAGCTGTTTTTT.

This sequence joins TRBV7-8 and TRBJ1-5; 8 bases are a match to TRBD1. Trimming at V came to 5 bases and at J to 6 bases, leaving 9 bases not matched to a gene. The CDR3 runs to 15 residues. Germline V gene sequence: CDR1 SGHVS, CDR2 FQNEAQ. This chain's CDR3 is CASSLLTGAGQPQHF. In DNA form, the CDR3 reads TGTGCCAGCAGCCTACTGACAGGGGCAGGTCAGCCCCAGCATTTT.

This chain joins TRBV15 and TRBJ2-7, with a weak D call TRBD2 (5 bases). This CDR3 has 13 amino acids. Trimming took 1 base from V and 5 from J, leaving 9 bases between them. Germline loops: CDR1 LNHNV, CDR2 YYDKDF (reference sequence). The CDR3 here is CATSRAVLDEQYF. CDR3 sequence (DNA): TGTGCCACCAGCAGAGCTGTACTAGACGAGCAGTACTTC. Together with reference TRBV15 and TRBJ2-7, the CDR3 gives the full variable domain: DAMVIQNPRYQVTQFGKPVTLSCSQTLNHNVMYWYQQKSSQAPKLLFHYYDKDFNNEADTPDNFQSRRPNTSFCFLDIRSPGLGDTAMYLCATSRAVLDEQYFGPGTRLTVT.

The V and J genes are TRBV9 and TRBJ2-5, with D tentatively TRBD2 (7 bases). The germline gives CDR1 SGDLS, CDR2 YYNGEE. The CDR3 contains 17 residues. V lost 2 bases and J 2 bases, leaving 19 bases between the germline ends. The CDR3 DNA is TGTGCCAGCAGCGTGGGGGCAGCGGGGATTTCTCAAGAGACCCAGTACTTC. Translating gives CASSVGAAGISQETQYF.

CDR3 amino acids: CAIRGMNTEAFF. CDR3 nucleotide sequence: TGTGCCATCAGGGGAATGAACACTGAAGCTTTCTTT. The J gene is TRBJ1-1, the V gene TRBV10-3, with D unresolved. V lost 6 bases, J lost 0 bases, and 5 bases lay in between. Germline CDR1 ENHRY, CDR2 SYGVKD. The length of the CDR3 is 12 residues.

CDR3 loop: CASSPRADSPYGYTF. As DNA, the CDR3 is TGTGCCAGCTCACCAAGGGCCGACAGCCCCTATGGCTACACCTTC. The chain joins TRBV18 to TRBJ1-2, with a weak D call TRBD1 (5 bases). The germline V gene encodes CDR1 KGHSH and CDR2 LQKENI. V gave up 2 bases and J gave up 4 bases, with 14 bases separating them. The CDR3 totals 15 residues.

The chain employs TRBV5-1 and TRBJ1-4; 7 bases are shared with TRBD1. Germline CDR1 reads SGHRS; CDR2 reads YFSETQ. V lost 1 base, J lost 8 bases, and 11 bases stayed unmatched. The CDR3 extends over 16 amino acids. DNA for the CDR3: TGCGCCAGCAGCTTGAGCGGCCCGACAGGGTACGAAAAACTGTTTTTT. Its translation is CASSLSGPTGYEKLFF.

The chain couples TRBV5-1 to TRBJ2-5; D uncertain. Deletions cut 5 bases from V and 3 bases from J, with 5 bases between. This CDR3 has 11 amino acids. Germline assignment: CDR1 SGHRS and CDR2 YFSETQ. Written as DNA, the CDR3 is TGCGCCAGCAGTTGGGAAGAGACCCAGTACTTC. It is translated as CASSWEETQYF.

The gene calls are TRBV18 and TRBJ1-5, with D tentatively TRBD1 (5 bases). Germline assignment: CDR1 KGHSH and CDR2 LQKENI. V lost 5 bases and J 2 bases, leaving 13 bases between the germline ends. The CDR3 has 15 residues. In DNA, the CDR3 is TGTGCCAGCTCAGTGGGGGATGCGGGCAATCAGCCCCAGCATTTT. It codes for CASSVGDAGNQPQHF.

The genes are TRBV19 and TRBJ1-5, with D unclear. The CDR3 is made up of 15 amino acids. The ends were cut back, 3 bases at V and 5 bases at J, with 14 bases in the middle. Germline V CDR1 and CDR2: LNHDA, SQIVND (reference sequence). The CDR3 is CASSIGSASYQPQHF. CDR3 DNA sequence: TGTGCCAGTAGTATCGGGTCGGCCTCCTATCAGCCCCAGCATTTT.

This chain links TRBV5-4 with TRBJ2-6, with D possibly being TRBD1 (8 bases). Germline V CDR1 and CDR2: SGHNT, YYREEE (reference sequence). This CDR3 has 17 residues. V was clipped by 7 bases and J by 2 bases, with 19 bases between them. The CDR3 DNA reads TGTGCCAGCCGAACAGGGGGGGCGGCCCCTGGGGCCAACGTCCTGACTTTC. Amino acid sequence: CASRTGGAAPGANVLTF.

The V and J genes are TRBV19 and TRBJ1-4, with TRBD1 as a possible D gene (6 bases). This CDR3 is 12 amino acids long. CDR1 LNHDA and CDR2 SQIVND come from the germline V gene (reference sequence). V lost 4 bases and J 10 bases, leaving 10 bases between the germline ends. The CDR3 nucleotides are TGTGCCAGTAGTAACCAGGGGCGAAAACTGTTTTTT. Its translation is CASSNQGRKLFF. The complete variable domain, with remaining parts taken from reference TRBV19 and TRBJ1-4, reads DGGITQSPKYLFRKEGQNVTLSCEQNLNHDAMYWYRQDPGQGLRLIYYSQIVNDFQKGDIAEGYSVSREKKESFPLTVTSAQKNPTAFYLCASSNQGRKLFFGSGTQLSVL.

V and J are TRBV5-1 and TRBJ1-1; tentatively, D is TRBD1 (6 bases). V shed 1 base and J shed 2 bases, with 9 bases lying between them. Per the germline V gene, CDR1 is SGHRS and CDR2 is YFSETQ. The CDR3 has 14 residues. CDR3 loop: CASSLRQVNTEAFF. In DNA, the CDR3 is TGCGCCAGCAGCTTGCGACAGGTCAACACTGAAGCTTTCTTT.

The V and J genes are TRBV7-3 and TRBJ1-2; perhaps TRBD1 as D (5 bases). Trimming shortened V by 3 bases and J by 6 bases, and 11 bases separated the two germline ends. This CDR3 region has 13 residues. Looked up from germline, CDR1 is SGHTA and CDR2 is FQGTGA. In DNA, the CDR3 is TGTGCCAGCAGCTTCCGGGACGGGAATGGCTACACCTTC. Encoded protein: CASSFRDGNGYTF. Looking up the rest from reference TRBV7-3 and TRBJ1-2 gives the full variable domain: GAGVSQTPSNKVTEKGKYVELRCDPISGHTALYWYRQSLGQGPEFLIYFQGTGAADDSGLPNDRFFAVRPEGSVSTLKIQRTERGDSAVYLCASSFRDGNGYTFGSGTRLTVV.

In this sample, this clone turned up a few times. The chain combines TRBV19 with TRBJ2-3; TRBD2 aligns across 9 bases. J lost 9 bases, V lost 8 bases, and 9 bases had no gene match. Germline assignment: CDR1 LNHDA and CDR2 SQIVND (reference sequence). The CDR3 has 13 residues. CDR3 DNA: TGTGCCAGTCAGGTAGCGGGAGCAGGGACGCAGTATTTT. It translates to CASQVAGAGTQYF.

The rearrangement joins TRBV5-6 to TRBJ2-3, with 9 positions matching TRBD2. Germline V gene sequence: CDR1 SGHDT, CDR2 YYEEEE. This CDR3 has 17 residues. The junction had 8 bases not matched to a gene; V was cut back by 1 base and J by 2 bases. The chain's CDR3 is CASSLIIAGANTDTQYF. DNA of the CDR3: TGTGCCAGCAGCTTGATAATAGCGGGGGCGAACACAGATACGCAGTATTTT.